The rows below give T cell receptor beta chains drawn from one sample of a study of T-cell reconstitution after alpha-beta-depleted transplantation in children. TCRdb analysed the PCR reads with MiXCR anew, one entry per CDR3 protein. The data hold nearly 350,000 distinct CDR3 sequences, with roughly 15% observed a single time. This specimen consisted of PBMCs, mostly from graft donor cells, obtained 360 days after TCRalphabeta/CD19-depleted stem cell transplant. These receptors were taken from a male patient aged 2 to 9 who had a stem cell transplant for acute lymphoblastic leukemia, so the T cells may come from the graft donor. Each CDR3 is given with its conserved first and last residue. D genes are given only for firm matches. Expanded clones get a size class; other rows say once, few or many, or leave the size out.

v_call: TRBV24-1; clone_size: NA; j_call: TRBJ2-1; d_call: TRBD2; cdr3_aa: CATSGSGRNNEQFF; cdr3_nt: TGTGCCACCAGTGGGAGCGGGAGGAACAATGAGCAGTTCTTC
v_call: TRBV20-1; clone_size: few; j_call: TRBJ2-1; d_call: TRBD2; cdr3_aa: CSARRLAGEAYNEQFF; cdr3_nt: TGCAGTGCTAGGCGTCTAGCGGGAGAGGCCTACAATGAGCAGTTCTTC
v_call: TRBV7-3; clone_size: NA; j_call: TRBJ1-1; d_call: NA; cdr3_aa: CASSYGDGHTEAFF; cdr3_nt: TGTGCCAGCAGCTATGGGGACGGCCACACTGAAGCTTTCTTT
v_call: TRBV12-3/TRBV12-4; clone_size: NA; j_call: TRBJ2-7; d_call: NA; cdr3_aa: CASSSVNAAYEQYF; cdr3_nt: TGTGCCAGCAGTTCAGTTAATGCAGCCTACGAGCAGTACTTC
v_call: TRBV11-2; clone_size: NA; j_call: TRBJ2-4; d_call: NA; cdr3_aa: CASSLVLAVAKNIQYF; cdr3_nt: TGTGCCAGCAGCTTAGTACTAGCCGTAGCCAAAAACATTCAGTACTTC
v_call: TRBV5-4; clone_size: few; j_call: TRBJ2-1; d_call: NA; cdr3_aa: CASSETGSANEQFF; cdr3_nt: TGTGCCAGCAGCGAAACCGGATCAGCTAATGAGCAGTTCTTC
v_call: TRBV4-1; clone_size: NA; j_call: TRBJ2-3; d_call: TRBD1; cdr3_aa: CASSRGVRGQGDTQYF; cdr3_nt: TGCGCCAGCAGCCGGGGTGTCAGGGGGCAGGGAGATACGCAGTATTTT
v_call: TRBV29-1; clone_size: few; j_call: TRBJ2-1; d_call: NA; cdr3_aa: CSALGGVYNEQFF; cdr3_nt: TGCAGCGCTCTCGGGGGCGTCTACAATGAGCAGTTCTTC
v_call: TRBV15; clone_size: many; j_call: TRBJ2-2; d_call: NA; cdr3_aa: CATSISGELFF; cdr3_nt: TGTGCCACCAGCATCTCGGGGGAGCTGTTTTTT
v_call: TRBV6-1; clone_size: few; j_call: TRBJ1-2; d_call: NA; cdr3_aa: CASSRGQYYGYTF; cdr3_nt: TGTGCCAGCAGTAGAGGACAGTACTATGGCTACACCTTC
v_call: TRBV7-9; clone_size: many; j_call: TRBJ2-3; d_call: NA; cdr3_aa: CASSLAVSTDTQYF; cdr3_nt: TGTGCCAGCAGCTTAGCTGTTAGCACAGATACGCAGTATTTT
v_call: TRBV7-6; clone_size: NA; j_call: TRBJ2-1; d_call: TRBD2; cdr3_aa: CASSFSLAGDTYNEQFF; cdr3_nt: TGTGCCAGCAGCTTTTCTCTAGCGGGAGATACCTACAATGAGCAGTTCTTC
v_call: TRBV7-3; clone_size: many; j_call: TRBJ2-1; d_call: NA; cdr3_aa: CASSLIPASSYNEQFF; cdr3_nt: TGTGCCAGCAGCTTAATCCCGGCTAGCTCCTACAATGAGCAGTTCTTC
v_call: TRBV4-3; clone_size: NA; j_call: TRBJ1-4; d_call: NA; cdr3_aa: CASSQDTGVEKLFF; cdr3_nt: TGCGCCAGCAGCCAAGATACGGGGGTTGAAAAACTGTTTTTT
v_call: TRBV12-3/TRBV12-4; clone_size: NA; j_call: TRBJ2-7; d_call: TRBD1; cdr3_aa: CASTPRWGQGRSYEQYF; cdr3_nt: TGTGCCAGCACCCCGCGGTGGGGACAGGGGCGTTCCTACGAGCAGTACTTC
v_call: TRBV7-3; clone_size: few; j_call: TRBJ1-5; d_call: NA; cdr3_aa: CASSLITPPRDQRRNQPQHF; cdr3_nt: TGTGCCAGCAGCTTAATAACCCCACCCCGGGACCAGCGGCGCAATCAGCCCCAGCATTTT
v_call: TRBV9; clone_size: few; j_call: TRBJ2-1; d_call: TRBD1; cdr3_aa: CASSVVETGYNEQFF; cdr3_nt: TGTGCCAGCAGCGTAGTTGAGACAGGGTACAATGAGCAGTTCTTC
v_call: TRBV7-3; clone_size: many; j_call: TRBJ2-1; d_call: NA; cdr3_aa: CASSLGLEDEQFF; cdr3_nt: TGTGCCAGCAGCTTGGGACTTGAGGATGAGCAGTTCTTC
v_call: TRBV3-1; clone_size: NA; j_call: TRBJ2-1; d_call: NA; cdr3_aa: CASSRTYRVLSYNEQFF; cdr3_nt: TGTGCCAGCAGCCGGACTTACAGGGTTCTGTCCTACAATGAGCAGTTCTTC
v_call: TRBV6-2/TRBV6-3; clone_size: many; j_call: TRBJ2-7; d_call: TRBD2; cdr3_aa: CASSFPLTSGTTHYEQYF; cdr3_nt: TGTGCCAGCAGCTTTCCCCTTACTAGCGGCACCACCCACTACGAGCAGTACTTC
v_call: TRBV7-3; clone_size: many; j_call: TRBJ2-1; d_call: TRBD2; cdr3_aa: CASSRGTSRIDEQFF; cdr3_nt: TGTGCCAGCAGTCGGGGGACTAGCAGGATAGATGAGCAGTTCTTC
v_call: TRBV7-2; clone_size: once; j_call: TRBJ2-3; d_call: TRBD2; cdr3_aa: CASSRLAGPLREGQYF; cdr3_nt: TGTGCCAGCAGCCGACTAGCGGGCCCTCTAAGGGAGGGGCAGTATTTT
v_call: TRBV6-5; clone_size: NA; j_call: TRBJ2-2; d_call: TRBD1; cdr3_aa: CASSLHYRQGGYPTGELFF; cdr3_nt: TGTGCCAGCAGTTTACACTACCGACAAGGGGGCTACCCGACCGGGGAGCTGTTTTTT
v_call: TRBV29-1; clone_size: many; j_call: TRBJ1-4; d_call: NA; cdr3_aa: CSVQQATDVKLFF; cdr3_nt: TGCAGCGTACAACAGGCAACTGACGTAAAACTGTTTTTT
v_call: TRBV23-1; clone_size: NA; j_call: TRBJ2-7; d_call: TRBD1; cdr3_aa: CAHGTGNPYEQYF; cdr3_nt: TGCGCCCACGGGACAGGGAATCCCTACGAGCAGTACTTC
v_call: TRBV9; clone_size: many; j_call: TRBJ1-2; d_call: TRBD1; cdr3_aa: CASVRGTGRHGYTF; cdr3_nt: TGTGCCAGCGTGAGGGGGACAGGGAGGCATGGCTACACCTTC
v_call: TRBV6-1; clone_size: few; j_call: TRBJ1-1; d_call: NA; cdr3_aa: CASTPGPGEAFF; cdr3_nt: TGTGCCAGCACCCCCGGGCCCGGAGAAGCTTTCTTT
v_call: TRBV20-1; clone_size: few; j_call: TRBJ2-7; d_call: TRBD2; cdr3_aa: CSASAGTSPHEQYF; cdr3_nt: TGCAGTGCTAGTGCCGGGACTAGCCCTCACGAGCAGTACTTC
v_call: TRBV28; clone_size: few; j_call: TRBJ2-2; d_call: TRBD1; cdr3_aa: CASSLGDRVEDTGELFF; cdr3_nt: TGTGCCAGCAGTTTAGGGGACAGGGTAGAGGACACCGGGGAGCTGTTTTTT
v_call: TRBV24-1; clone_size: NA; j_call: TRBJ2-3; d_call: NA; cdr3_aa: CATSLGGTDTQYF; cdr3_nt: TGTGCCACCAGTCTTGGGGGCACAGATACGCAGTATTTT
v_call: TRBV5-1; clone_size: NA; j_call: TRBJ1-6; d_call: TRBD1; cdr3_aa: CASSLVGQGLGSPLHF; cdr3_nt: TGCGCCAGCAGCTTGGTGGGACAGGGCCTAGGTTCACCCCTCCACTTT
v_call: TRBV11-2; clone_size: NA; j_call: TRBJ1-1; d_call: TRBD1; cdr3_aa: CASSLLGTGNTEAFF; cdr3_nt: TGTGCCAGCAGCTTGCTGGGGACAGGGAACACTGAAGCTTTCTTT
v_call: TRBV12-3/TRBV12-4; clone_size: NA; j_call: TRBJ2-1; d_call: TRBD2; cdr3_aa: CASSRGGAGPLNEQFF; cdr3_nt: TGTGCCAGCTCGCGGGGGGGGGCGGGCCCCCTAAATGAGCAGTTCTTC
v_call: TRBV4-1; clone_size: NA; j_call: TRBJ2-3; d_call: NA; cdr3_aa: CASSRARLDVPTDTQYF; cdr3_nt: TGCGCCAGCAGCCGGGCACGGCTAGATGTCCCCACAGATACGCAGTATTTT
v_call: TRBV20-1; clone_size: NA; j_call: TRBJ1-4; d_call: NA; cdr3_aa: CSARDPLDVSGKLFF; cdr3_nt: TGCAGTGCTAGAGATCCCCTCGATGTGTCGGGAAAACTGTTTTTT
v_call: TRBV5-6; clone_size: many; j_call: TRBJ2-1; d_call: NA; cdr3_aa: CASSPRANEQFF; cdr3_nt: TGTGCCAGCAGCCCACGGGCCAATGAGCAGTTCTTC
v_call: TRBV4-1; clone_size: NA; j_call: TRBJ2-7; d_call: TRBD1; cdr3_aa: CASSEAPPGQSYEQYF; cdr3_nt: TGCGCCAGCAGCGAAGCCCCCCCGGGACAGTCCTACGAGCAGTACTTC
v_call: TRBV12-3/TRBV12-4; clone_size: NA; j_call: TRBJ1-1; d_call: NA; cdr3_aa: CASSQGITEAFF; cdr3_nt: TGTGCCAGCAGCCAGGGGATCACTGAAGCTTTCTTT
v_call: TRBV2; clone_size: NA; j_call: TRBJ2-7; d_call: NA; cdr3_aa: CASGAGDEQYF; cdr3_nt: TGTGCCAGCGGGGCGGGTGACGAGCAGTACTTC
v_call: TRBV28; clone_size: NA; j_call: TRBJ2-2; d_call: TRBD1; cdr3_aa: CATKRLRQGRTGELFF; cdr3_nt: TGTGCCACCAAACGCCTAAGACAGGGTCGCACCGGGGAGCTGTTTTTT
v_call: TRBV3-1; clone_size: NA; j_call: TRBJ2-6; d_call: TRBD1; cdr3_aa: CASSQDFGTGIRSGANVLTF; cdr3_nt: TGTGCCAGCAGCCAAGATTTTGGGACAGGGATCCGCTCTGGGGCCAACGTCCTGACTTTC
v_call: TRBV7-2; clone_size: NA; j_call: TRBJ2-5; d_call: NA; cdr3_aa: CASSLASRSGGTQYF; cdr3_nt: TGTGCCAGCAGCTTGGCGTCGAGGTCCGGGGGGACCCAGTACTTC
v_call: TRBV28; clone_size: many; j_call: TRBJ2-3; d_call: TRBD2; cdr3_aa: CASRNPSGRPILNTQYF; cdr3_nt: TGTGCCAGCAGGAATCCTAGCGGGAGGCCGATCCTGAATACGCAGTATTTT
v_call: TRBV5-1; clone_size: few; j_call: TRBJ2-3; d_call: NA; cdr3_aa: CASSRRQGNTDTQYF; cdr3_nt: TGCGCCAGCAGCCGTCGGCAGGGGAACACAGATACGCAGTATTTT
v_call: TRBV9; clone_size: NA; j_call: TRBJ2-1; d_call: TRBD2; cdr3_aa: CASSVEGGRSGNEQFF; cdr3_nt: TGTGCCAGCAGCGTAGAGGGCGGGAGGAGTGGGAATGAGCAGTTCTTC
v_call: TRBV6-1; clone_size: NA; j_call: TRBJ1-1; d_call: TRBD1; cdr3_aa: CASSTWTGLNTEAFF; cdr3_nt: TGTGCCAGCAGTACATGGACAGGGCTGAACACTGAAGCTTTCTTT
v_call: TRBV12-3/TRBV12-4; clone_size: many; j_call: TRBJ1-1; d_call: TRBD1; cdr3_aa: CASSSPGGTEAFF; cdr3_nt: TGTGCCAGCAGCTCGCCAGGGGGTACTGAAGCTTTCTTT
v_call: TRBV12-3/TRBV12-4; clone_size: few; j_call: TRBJ2-2; d_call: NA; cdr3_aa: CASSLREPGELFF; cdr3_nt: TGTGCCAGCAGTTTGAGGGAACCCGGGGAGTTGTTTTTT
v_call: TRBV2; clone_size: NA; j_call: TRBJ1-1; d_call: NA; cdr3_aa: CASLADILAFF; cdr3_nt: TGTGCCAGCTTGGCGGACATTTTGGCTTTCTTT
v_call: TRBV9; clone_size: NA; j_call: TRBJ1-5; d_call: TRBD1; cdr3_aa: CASSPGTVRNQPQHF; cdr3_nt: TGTGCCAGCAGCCCCGGGACAGTACGCAATCAGCCCCAGCATTTT
v_call: TRBV5-1; clone_size: few; j_call: TRBJ2-4; d_call: TRBD1; cdr3_aa: CASSPGGQGIAKNIQYF; cdr3_nt: TGCGCCAGCAGCCCTGGAGGACAGGGGATAGCCAAAAACATTCAGTACTTC